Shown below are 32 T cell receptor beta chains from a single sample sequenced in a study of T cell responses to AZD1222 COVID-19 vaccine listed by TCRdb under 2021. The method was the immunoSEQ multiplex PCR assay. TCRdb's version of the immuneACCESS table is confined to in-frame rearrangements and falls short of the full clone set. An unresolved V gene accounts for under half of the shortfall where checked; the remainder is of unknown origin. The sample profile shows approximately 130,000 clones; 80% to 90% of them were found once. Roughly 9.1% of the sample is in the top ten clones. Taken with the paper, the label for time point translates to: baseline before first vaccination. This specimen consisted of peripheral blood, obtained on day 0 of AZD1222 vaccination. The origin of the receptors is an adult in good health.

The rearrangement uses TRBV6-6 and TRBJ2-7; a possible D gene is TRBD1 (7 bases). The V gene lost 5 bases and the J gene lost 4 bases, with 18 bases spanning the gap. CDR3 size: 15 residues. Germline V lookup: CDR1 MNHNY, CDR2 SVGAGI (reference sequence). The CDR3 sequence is CASSPLGGQVYEQYF. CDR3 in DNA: TGTGCCAGCAGTCCCCTGGGAGGACAGGTATACGAGCAGTACTTC.

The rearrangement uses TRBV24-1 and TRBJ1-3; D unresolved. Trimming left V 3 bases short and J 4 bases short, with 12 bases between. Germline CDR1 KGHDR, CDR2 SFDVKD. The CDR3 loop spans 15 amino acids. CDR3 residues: CATSDGSVRGNTIYF. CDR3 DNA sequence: TGTGCCACCAGTGATGGGTCGGTGCGGGGAAACACCATATATTTT.

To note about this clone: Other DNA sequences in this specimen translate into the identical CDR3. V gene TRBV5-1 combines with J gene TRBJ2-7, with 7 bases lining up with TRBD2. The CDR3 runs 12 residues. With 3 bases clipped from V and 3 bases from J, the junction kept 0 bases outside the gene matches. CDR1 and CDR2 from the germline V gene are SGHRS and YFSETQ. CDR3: CASSSGGYEQYF. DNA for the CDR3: TGCGCCAGCAGCTCGGGGGGCTACGAGCAGTACTTC.

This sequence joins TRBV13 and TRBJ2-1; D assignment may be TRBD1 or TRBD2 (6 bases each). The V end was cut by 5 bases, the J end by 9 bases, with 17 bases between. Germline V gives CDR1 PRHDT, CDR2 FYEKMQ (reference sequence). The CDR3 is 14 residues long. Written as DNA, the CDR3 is TGTGCCAGCAGCCTCGAGGGGGGTGGCCCTGAGCAGTTCTTC. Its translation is CASSLEGGGPEQFF.

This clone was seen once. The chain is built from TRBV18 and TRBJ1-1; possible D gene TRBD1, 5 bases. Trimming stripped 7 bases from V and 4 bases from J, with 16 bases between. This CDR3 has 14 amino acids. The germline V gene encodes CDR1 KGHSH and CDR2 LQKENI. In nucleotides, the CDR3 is TGTGCCAGCTTTCCCACAGGTGTCGGCACTGAAGCTTTCTTT. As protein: CASFPTGVGTEAFF.

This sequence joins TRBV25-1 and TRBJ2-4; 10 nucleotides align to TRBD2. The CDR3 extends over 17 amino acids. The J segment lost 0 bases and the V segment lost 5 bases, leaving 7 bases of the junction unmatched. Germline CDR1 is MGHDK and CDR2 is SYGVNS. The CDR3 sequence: CASSPNQREGAKNIQYF. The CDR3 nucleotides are TGTGCCAGCAGTCCCAACCAGCGGGAGGGAGCCAAAAACATTCAGTACTTC.

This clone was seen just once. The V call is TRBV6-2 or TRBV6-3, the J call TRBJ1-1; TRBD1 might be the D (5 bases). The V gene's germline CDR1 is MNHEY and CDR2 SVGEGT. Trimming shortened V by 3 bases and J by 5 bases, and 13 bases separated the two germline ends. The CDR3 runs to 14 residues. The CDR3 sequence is CASSYVAGRTEAFF. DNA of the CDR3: TGTGCCAGCAGTTATGTCGCAGGGAGGACTGAAGCTTTCTTT.

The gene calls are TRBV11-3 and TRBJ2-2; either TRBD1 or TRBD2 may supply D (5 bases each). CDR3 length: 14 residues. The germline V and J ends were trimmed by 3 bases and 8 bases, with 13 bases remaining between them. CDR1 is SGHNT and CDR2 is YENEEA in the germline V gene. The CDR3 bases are TGTGCCAGCAGCTTCGGGGCTAAAAAGGGGGAGCTGTTTTTT. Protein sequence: CASSFGAKKGELFF.

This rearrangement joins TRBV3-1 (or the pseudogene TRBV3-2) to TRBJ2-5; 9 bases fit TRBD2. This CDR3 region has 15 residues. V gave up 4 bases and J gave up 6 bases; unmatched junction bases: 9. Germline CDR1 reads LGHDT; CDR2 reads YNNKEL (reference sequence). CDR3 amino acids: CASSPPGGGAQTQYF. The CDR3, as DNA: TGTGCCAGCAGCCCCCCTGGCGGGGGGGCTCAGACCCAGTACTTC.

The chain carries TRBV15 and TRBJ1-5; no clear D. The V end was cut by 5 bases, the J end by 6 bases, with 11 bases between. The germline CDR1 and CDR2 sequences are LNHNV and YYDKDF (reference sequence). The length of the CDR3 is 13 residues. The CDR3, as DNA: TGTGCCACCAGCTTCACCCCTCCTCAGCCCCAGCATTTT. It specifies CATSFTPPQPQHF.

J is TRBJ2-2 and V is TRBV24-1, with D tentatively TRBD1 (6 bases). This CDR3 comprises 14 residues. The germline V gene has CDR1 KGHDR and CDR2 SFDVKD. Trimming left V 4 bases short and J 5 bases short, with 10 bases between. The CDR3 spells CATSDHRDTGELFF. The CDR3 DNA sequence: TGTGCCACCAGTGACCACAGGGATACCGGGGAGCTGTTTTTT.

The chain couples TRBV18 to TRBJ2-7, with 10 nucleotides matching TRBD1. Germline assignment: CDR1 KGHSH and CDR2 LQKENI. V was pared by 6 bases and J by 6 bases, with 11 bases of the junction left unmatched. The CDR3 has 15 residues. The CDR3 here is CASSTLTGGYGEQYF. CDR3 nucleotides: TGTGCCAGCTCGACCCTGACAGGGGGCTATGGCGAGCAGTACTTC. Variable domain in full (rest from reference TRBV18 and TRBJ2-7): NAGVMQNPRHLVRRRGQEARLRCSPMKGHSHVYWYRQLPEEGLKFMVYLQKENIIDESGMPKERFSAEFPKEGPSILRIQQVVRGDSAAYFCASSTLTGGYGEQYFGPGTRLTVT.

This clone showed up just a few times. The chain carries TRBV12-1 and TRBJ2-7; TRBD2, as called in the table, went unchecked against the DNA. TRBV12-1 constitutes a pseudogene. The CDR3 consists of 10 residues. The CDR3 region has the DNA TGTGCCAGCACCCGCTACGAGCAGTACTTC. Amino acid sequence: CASTRYEQYF.

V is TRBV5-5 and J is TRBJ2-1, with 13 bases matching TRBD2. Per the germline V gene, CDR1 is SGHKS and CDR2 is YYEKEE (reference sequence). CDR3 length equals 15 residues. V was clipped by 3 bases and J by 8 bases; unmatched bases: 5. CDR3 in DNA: TGTGCCAGCAGCTCACTAGCGGGAGGGACGGATGAGCAGTTCTTC. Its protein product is CASSSLAGGTDEQFF.

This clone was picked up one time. This CDR3 is CASTPTSGGPETQYF. As DNA, the CDR3 is TGTGCCAGCACCCCGACTAGCGGGGGCCCCGAGACCCAGTACTTC. The V call is TRBV28, the J call TRBJ2-5; 12 bases map to TRBD2. Trimming took 7 bases from V and 5 from J; bases not matched to a gene: 8. The germline V gene has CDR1 MDHEN and CDR2 SYDVKM. There are 15 residues in the CDR3. Full variable domain (rest looked up from reference TRBV28 and TRBJ2-5): DVKVTQSSRYLVKRTGEKVFLECVQDMDHENMFWYRQDPGLGLRLIYFSYDVKMKEKGDIPEGYSVSREKKERFSLILESASTNQTSMYLCASTPTSGGPETQYFGPGTRLLVL.

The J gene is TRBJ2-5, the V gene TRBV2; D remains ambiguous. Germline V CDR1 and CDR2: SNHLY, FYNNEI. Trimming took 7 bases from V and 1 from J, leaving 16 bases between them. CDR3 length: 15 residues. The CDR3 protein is CASKVNTLLQETQYF. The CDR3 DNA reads TGTGCCAGCAAAGTAAACACACTCCTCCAAGAGACCCAGTACTTC.

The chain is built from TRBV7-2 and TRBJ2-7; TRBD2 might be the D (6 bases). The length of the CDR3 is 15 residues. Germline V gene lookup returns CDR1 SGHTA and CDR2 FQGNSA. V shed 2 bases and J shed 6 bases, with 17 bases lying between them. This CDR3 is CASSLPRSGYPEQYF. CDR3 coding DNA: TGTGCCAGCAGCTTACCCCGCAGCGGGTATCCCGAGCAGTACTTC. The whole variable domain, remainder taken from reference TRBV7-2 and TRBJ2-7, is GAGVSQSPSNKVTEKGKDVELRCDPISGHTALYWYRQSLGQGLEFLIYFQGNSAPDKSGLPSDRFSAERTGGSVSTLTIQRTQQEDSAVYLCASSLPRSGYPEQYFGPGTRLTVT.

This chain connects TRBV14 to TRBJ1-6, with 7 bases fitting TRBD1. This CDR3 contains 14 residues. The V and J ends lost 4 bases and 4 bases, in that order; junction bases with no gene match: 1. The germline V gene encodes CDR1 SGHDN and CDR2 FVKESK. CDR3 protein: CASSPGQYNSPLHF. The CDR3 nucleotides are TGTGCCAGCAGCCCGGGACAGTATAATTCACCCCTCCACTTT.

The CDR3 DNA follows: TGTGCCAGCATCAAAGGCGGGCAGGCCTATTCATATCAGCCCCAGCATTTT. Encoded protein: CASIKGGQAYSYQPQHF. This chain joins TRBV28 and TRBJ1-5; no definite D call. V dropped 7 bases and J dropped 5 bases, with 24 bases sitting between them. Looked up from germline, CDR1 is MDHEN and CDR2 is SYDVKM. This CDR3 has 17 residues.

The CDR3 loop reads CASSQVSREQYF. DNA of the CDR3: TGTGCCAGCAGCCAAGTTAGCCGAGAGCAGTACTTC. The chain joins TRBV3-1 (or the pseudogene TRBV3-2) to TRBJ2-7; no clear D. With 1 base removed from V and 7 bases from J, the gap between germline ends came to 8 bases. The CDR3 runs to 12 residues. The germline CDR1 and CDR2 sequences are LGHDT and YNNKEL (reference sequence).

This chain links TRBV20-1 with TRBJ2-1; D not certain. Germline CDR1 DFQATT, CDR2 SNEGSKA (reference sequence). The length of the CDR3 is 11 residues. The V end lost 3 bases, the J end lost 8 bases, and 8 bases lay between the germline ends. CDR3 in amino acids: CSASLGDEQFF. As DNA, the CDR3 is TGCAGTGCTAGTCTAGGTGATGAGCAGTTCTTC.

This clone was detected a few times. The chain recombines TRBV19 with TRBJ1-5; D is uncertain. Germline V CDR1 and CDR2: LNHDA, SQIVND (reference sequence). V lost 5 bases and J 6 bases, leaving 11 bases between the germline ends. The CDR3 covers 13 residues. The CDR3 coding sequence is TGTGCCAGTAGTGAGGGTTCGGGTCAGCCCCAGCATTTT. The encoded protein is CASSEGSGQPQHF.

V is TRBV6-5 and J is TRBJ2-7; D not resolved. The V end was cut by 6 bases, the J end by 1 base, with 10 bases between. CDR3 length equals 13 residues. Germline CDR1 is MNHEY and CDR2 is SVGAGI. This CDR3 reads CASRAPVSYEQYF. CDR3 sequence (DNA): TGTGCCAGCAGGGCACCAGTATCCTACGAGCAGTACTTC.

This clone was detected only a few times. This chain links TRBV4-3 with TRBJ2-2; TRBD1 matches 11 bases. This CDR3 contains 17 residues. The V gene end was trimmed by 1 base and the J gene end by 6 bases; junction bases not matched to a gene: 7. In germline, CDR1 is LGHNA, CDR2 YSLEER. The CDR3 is CASSQAPLGQGAGELFF. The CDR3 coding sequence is TGCGCCAGCAGCCAAGCACCTTTGGGACAGGGGGCCGGGGAGCTGTTTTTT.

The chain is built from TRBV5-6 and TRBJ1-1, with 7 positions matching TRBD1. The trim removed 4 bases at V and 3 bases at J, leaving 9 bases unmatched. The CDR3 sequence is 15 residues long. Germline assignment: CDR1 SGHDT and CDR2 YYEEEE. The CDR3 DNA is TGTGCCAGCAGCGATAAGACAGGGTACGACACTGAAGCTTTCTTT. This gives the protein CASSDKTGYDTEAFF. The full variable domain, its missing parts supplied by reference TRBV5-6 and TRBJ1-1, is DAGVTQSPTHLIKTRGQQVTLRCSPKSGHDTVSWYQQALGQGPQFIFQYYEEEERQRGNFPDRFSGHQFPNYSSELNVNALLLGDSALYLCASSDKTGYDTEAFFGQGTRLTVV.

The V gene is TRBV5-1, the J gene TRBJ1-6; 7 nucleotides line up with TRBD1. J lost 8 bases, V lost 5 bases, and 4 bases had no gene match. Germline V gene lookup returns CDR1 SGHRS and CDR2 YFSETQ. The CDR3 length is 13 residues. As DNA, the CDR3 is TGCGCCAGCAGACAGGGGCAGGATTCACCCCTCCACTTT. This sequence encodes CASRQGQDSPLHF.

For the CDR3, the DNA is TGCGCCAGCAGCCAAGATGGGAGGGCTGAAGCTTTCTTT. It codes for CASSQDGRAEAFF. The chain employs TRBV4-3 and TRBJ1-1; no reliable D call. The CDR3 is made up of 13 amino acids. Trimming pared 0 bases from V and 6 bases from J, leaving 8 bases between. Looked up from germline, CDR1 is LGHNA and CDR2 is YSLEER.

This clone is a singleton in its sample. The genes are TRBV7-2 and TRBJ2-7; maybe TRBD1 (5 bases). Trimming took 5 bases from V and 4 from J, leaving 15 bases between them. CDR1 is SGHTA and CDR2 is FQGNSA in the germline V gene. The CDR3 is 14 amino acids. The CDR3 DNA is TGTGCCAGCAGCCCCGTGCAGGGATTGTACGAGCAGTACTTC. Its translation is CASSPVQGLYEQYF.

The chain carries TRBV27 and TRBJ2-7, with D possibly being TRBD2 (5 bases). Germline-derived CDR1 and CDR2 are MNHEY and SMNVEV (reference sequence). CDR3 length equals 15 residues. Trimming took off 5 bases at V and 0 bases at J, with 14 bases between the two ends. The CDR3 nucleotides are TGTGCCAGCAGTACCCGGACTTTTAGCTCCTACGAGCAGTACTTC. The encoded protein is CASSTRTFSSYEQYF.

The CDR3 region has the DNA TGTGCCAGCAGCGTAGGCCTGGGCGGGGAGCTGTTTTTT. Its translation is CASSVGLGGELFF. The chain employs TRBV9 and TRBJ2-2; D unclear. V was trimmed by 0 bases and J by 7 bases, leaving 7 bases between them. CDR3 length: 13 residues. Germline V gene sequence: CDR1 SGDLS, CDR2 YYNGEE.

The CDR3, as DNA: TGTGCCAGCAGCCAAGATGCTTCACCCCTCCACTTT. Translating it yields CASSQDASPLHF. The chain is built from TRBV14 and TRBJ1-6; D gene uncertain. V was pared by 0 bases and J by 9 bases, with 3 bases between. The V gene's germline CDR1 is SGHDN and CDR2 FVKESK. The CDR3 runs 12 residues. Based on the CDR3 plus reference TRBV14 and TRBJ1-6, the full variable domain is EAGVTQFPSHSVIEKGQTVTLRCDPISGHDNLYWYRRVMGKEIKFLLHFVKESKQDESGMPNNRFLAERTGGTYSTLKVQPAELEDSGVYFCASSQDASPLHFGNGTRLTVT.

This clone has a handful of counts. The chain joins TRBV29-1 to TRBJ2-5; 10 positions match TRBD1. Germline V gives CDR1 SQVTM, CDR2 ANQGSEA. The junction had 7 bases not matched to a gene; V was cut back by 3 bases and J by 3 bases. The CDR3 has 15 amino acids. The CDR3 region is CSVENGGTGEETQYF. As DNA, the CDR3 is TGCAGCGTTGAGAATGGCGGGACAGGGGAAGAGACCCAGTACTTC.